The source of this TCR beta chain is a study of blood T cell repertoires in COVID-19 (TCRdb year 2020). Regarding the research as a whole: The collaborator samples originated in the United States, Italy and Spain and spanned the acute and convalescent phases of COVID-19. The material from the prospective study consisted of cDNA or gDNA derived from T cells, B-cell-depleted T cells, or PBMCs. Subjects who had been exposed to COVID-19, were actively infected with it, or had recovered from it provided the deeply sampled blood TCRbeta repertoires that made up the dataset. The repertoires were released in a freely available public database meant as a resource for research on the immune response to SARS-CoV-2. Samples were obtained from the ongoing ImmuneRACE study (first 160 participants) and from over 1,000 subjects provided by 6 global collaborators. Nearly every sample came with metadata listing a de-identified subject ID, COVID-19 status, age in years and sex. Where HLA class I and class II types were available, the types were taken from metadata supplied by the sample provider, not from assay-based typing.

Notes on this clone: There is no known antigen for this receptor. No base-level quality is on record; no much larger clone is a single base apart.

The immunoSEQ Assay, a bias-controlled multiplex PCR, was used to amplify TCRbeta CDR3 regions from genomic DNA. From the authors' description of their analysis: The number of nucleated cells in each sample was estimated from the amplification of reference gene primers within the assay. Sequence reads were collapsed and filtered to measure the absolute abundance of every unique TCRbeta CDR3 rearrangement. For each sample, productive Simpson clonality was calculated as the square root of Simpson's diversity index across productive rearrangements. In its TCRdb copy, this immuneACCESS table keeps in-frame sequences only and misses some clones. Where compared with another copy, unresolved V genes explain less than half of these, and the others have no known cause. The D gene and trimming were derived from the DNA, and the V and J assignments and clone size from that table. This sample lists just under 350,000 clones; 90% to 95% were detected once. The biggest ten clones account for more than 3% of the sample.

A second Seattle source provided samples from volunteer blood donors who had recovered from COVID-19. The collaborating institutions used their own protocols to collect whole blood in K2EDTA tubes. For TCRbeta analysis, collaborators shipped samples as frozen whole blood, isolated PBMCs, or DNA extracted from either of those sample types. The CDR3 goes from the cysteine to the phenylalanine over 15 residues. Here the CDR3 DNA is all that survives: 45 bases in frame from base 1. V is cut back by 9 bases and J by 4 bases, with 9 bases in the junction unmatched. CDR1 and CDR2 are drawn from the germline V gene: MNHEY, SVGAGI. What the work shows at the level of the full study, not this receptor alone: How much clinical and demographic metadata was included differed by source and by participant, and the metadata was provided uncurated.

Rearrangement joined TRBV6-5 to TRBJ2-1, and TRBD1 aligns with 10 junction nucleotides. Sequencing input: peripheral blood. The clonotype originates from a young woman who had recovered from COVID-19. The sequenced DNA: TGTGCCAGTTCCCAGAGGACAGGGGGTTACAATGAGCAGTTCTTC. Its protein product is CASSQRTGGYNEQFF.